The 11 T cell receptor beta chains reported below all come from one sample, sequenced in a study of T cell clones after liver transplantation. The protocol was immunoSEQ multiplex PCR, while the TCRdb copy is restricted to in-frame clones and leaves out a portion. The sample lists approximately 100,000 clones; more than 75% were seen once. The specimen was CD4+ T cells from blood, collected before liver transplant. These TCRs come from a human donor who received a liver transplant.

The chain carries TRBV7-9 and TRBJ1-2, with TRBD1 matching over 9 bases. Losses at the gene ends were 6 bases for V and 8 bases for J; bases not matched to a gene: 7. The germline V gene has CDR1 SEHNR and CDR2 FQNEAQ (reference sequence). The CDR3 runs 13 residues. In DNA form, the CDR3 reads TGTGCCAGCAGGCCCGGGACAGGGAACGGCTACACCTTC. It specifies CASRPGTGNGYTF.

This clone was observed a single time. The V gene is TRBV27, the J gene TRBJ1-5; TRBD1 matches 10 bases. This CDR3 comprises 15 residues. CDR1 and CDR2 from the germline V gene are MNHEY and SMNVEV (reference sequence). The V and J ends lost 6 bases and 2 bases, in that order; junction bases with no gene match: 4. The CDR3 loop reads CASSRDRGGNQPQHF. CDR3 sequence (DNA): TGTGCCAGCAGCAGGGACAGGGGAGGCAATCAGCCCCAGCATTTT.

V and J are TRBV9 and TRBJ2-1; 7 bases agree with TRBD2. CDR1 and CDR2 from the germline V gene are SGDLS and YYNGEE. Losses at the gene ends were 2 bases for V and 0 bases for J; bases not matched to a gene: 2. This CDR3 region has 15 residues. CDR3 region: CASSVAGDSYNEQFF. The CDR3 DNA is TGTGCCAGCAGCGTGGCGGGGGACTCCTACAATGAGCAGTTCTTC. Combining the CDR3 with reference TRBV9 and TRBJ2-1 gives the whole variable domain DSGVTQTPKHLITATGQRVTLRCSPRSGDLSVYWYQQSLDQGLQFLIQYYNGEERAKGNILERFSAQQFPDLHSELNLSSLELGDSALYFCASSVAGDSYNEQFFGPGTRLTVL.

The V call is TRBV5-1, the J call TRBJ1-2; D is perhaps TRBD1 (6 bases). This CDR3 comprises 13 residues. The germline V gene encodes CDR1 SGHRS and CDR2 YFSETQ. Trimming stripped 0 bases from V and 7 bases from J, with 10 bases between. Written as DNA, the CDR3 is TGCGCCAGCAGCTTGGATAAGGGGGGTGGCTACACCTTC. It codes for CASSLDKGGGYTF.

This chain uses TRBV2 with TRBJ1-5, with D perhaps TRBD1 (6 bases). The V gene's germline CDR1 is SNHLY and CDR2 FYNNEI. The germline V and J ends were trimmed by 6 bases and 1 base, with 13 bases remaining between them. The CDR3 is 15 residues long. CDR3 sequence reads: CASRNQGLSNQPQHF. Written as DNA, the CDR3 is TGTGCCAGCAGGAATCAGGGGCTCAGCAATCAGCCCCAGCATTTT.

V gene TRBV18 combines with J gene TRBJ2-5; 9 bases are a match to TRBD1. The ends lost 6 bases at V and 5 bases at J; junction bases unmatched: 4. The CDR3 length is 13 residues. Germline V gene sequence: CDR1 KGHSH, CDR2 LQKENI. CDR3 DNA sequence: TGTGCCAGCTCTCAAGGGACAGGGGAGACCCAGTACTTC. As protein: CASSQGTGETQYF.

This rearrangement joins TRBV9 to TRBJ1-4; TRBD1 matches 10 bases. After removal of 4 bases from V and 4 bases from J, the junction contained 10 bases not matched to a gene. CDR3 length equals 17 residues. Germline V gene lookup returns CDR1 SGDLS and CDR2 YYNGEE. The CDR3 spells CASSPGTGVRGNEKLFF. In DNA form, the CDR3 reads TGTGCCAGCAGCCCCGGGACAGGGGTTAGGGGTAATGAAAAACTGTTTTTT.

In DNA, the CDR3 is TGTGCCAGCGGGGCCAACTTTTACAATGAGCAGTTCTTC. As protein: CASGANFYNEQFF. This sequence joins TRBV2 and TRBJ2-1; D possibly corresponds to TRBD1 (5 bases). V lost 8 bases, J lost 4 bases, and 12 bases lay in between. The CDR3 runs to 13 residues. Germline CDR1 is SNHLY and CDR2 is FYNNEI.

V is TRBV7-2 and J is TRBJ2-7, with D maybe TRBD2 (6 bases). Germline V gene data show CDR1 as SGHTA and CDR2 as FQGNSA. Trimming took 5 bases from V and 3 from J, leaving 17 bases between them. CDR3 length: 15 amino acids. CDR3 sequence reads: CASSPMGRGYYEQYF. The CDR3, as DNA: TGTGCCAGCAGCCCCATGGGGCGGGGTTACTACGAGCAGTACTTC. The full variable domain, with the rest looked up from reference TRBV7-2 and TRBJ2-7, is GAGVSQSPSNKVTEKGKDVELRCDPISGHTALYWYRQSLGQGLEFLIYFQGNSAPDKSGLPSDRFSAERTGGSVSTLTIQRTQQEDSAVYLCASSPMGRGYYEQYFGPGTRLTVT.

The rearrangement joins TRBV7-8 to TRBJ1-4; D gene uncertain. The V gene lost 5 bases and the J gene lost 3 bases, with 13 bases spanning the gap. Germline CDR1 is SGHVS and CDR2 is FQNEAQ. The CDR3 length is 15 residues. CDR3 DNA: TGTGCCAGCAGCGAAACCCTGCCCGCTAATGAAAAACTGTTTTTT. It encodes CASSETLPANEKLFF.

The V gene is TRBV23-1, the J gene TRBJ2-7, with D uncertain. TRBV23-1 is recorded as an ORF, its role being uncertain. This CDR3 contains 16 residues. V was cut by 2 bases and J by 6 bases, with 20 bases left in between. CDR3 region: CASSQTLRFFSPEQYF. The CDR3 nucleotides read TGCGCCAGCAGTCAAACCCTTCGCTTCTTTAGCCCCGAGCAGTACTTC.